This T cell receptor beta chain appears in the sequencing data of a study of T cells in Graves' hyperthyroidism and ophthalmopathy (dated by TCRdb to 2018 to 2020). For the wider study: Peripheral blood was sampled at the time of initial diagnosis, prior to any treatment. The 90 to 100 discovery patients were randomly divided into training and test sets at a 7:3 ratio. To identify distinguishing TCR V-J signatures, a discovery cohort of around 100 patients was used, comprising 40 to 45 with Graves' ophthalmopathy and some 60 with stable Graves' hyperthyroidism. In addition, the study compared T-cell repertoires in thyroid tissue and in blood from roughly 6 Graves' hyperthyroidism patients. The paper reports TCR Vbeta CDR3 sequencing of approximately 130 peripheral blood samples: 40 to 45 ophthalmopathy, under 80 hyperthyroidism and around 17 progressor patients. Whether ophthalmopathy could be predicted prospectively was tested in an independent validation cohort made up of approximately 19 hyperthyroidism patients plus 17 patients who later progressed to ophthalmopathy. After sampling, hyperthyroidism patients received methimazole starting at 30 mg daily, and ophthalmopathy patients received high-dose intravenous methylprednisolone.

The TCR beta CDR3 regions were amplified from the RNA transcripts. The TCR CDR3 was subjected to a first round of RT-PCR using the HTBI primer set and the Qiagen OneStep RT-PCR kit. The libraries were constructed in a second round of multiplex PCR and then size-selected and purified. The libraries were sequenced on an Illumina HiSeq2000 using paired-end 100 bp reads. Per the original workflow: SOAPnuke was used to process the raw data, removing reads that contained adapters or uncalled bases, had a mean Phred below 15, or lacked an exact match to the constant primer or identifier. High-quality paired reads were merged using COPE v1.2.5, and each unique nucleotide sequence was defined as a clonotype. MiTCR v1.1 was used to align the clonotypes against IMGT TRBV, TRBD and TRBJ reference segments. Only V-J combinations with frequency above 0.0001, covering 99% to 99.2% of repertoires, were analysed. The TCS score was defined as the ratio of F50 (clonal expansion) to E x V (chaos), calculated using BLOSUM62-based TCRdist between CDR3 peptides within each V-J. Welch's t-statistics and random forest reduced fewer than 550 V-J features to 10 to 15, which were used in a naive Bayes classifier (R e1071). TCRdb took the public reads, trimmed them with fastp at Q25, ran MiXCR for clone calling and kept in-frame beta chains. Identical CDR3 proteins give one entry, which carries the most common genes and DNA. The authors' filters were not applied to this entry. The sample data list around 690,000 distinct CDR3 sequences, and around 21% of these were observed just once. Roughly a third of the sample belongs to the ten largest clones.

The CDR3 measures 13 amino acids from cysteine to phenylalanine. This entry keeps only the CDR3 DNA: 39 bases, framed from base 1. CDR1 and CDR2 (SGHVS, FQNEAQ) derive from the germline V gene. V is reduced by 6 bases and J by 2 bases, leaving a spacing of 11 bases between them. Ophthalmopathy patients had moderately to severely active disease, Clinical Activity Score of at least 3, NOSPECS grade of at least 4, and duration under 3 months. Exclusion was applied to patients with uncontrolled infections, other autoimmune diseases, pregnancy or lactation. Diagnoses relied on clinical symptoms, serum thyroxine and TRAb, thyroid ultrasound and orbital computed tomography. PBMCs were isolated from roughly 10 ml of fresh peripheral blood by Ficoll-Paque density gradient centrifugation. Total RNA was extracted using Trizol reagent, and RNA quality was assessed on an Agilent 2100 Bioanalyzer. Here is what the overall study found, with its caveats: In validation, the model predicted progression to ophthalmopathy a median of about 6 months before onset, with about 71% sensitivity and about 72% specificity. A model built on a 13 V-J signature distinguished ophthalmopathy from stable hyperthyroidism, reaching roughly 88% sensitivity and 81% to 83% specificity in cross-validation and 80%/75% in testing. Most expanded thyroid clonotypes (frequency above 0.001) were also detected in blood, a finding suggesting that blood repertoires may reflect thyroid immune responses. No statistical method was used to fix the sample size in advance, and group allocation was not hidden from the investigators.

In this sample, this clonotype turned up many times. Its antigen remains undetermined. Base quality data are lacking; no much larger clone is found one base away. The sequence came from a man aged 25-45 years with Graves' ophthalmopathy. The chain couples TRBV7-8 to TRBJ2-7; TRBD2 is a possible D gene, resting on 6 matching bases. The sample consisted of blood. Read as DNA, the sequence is TGTGCCAGCAGTATAGCGGCGACCTACGAGCAGTACTTC. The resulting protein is CASSIAATYEQYF. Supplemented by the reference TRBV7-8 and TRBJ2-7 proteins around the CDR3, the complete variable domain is GAGVSQSPRYKVAKRGQDVALRCDPISGHVSLFWYQQALGQGPEFLTYFQNEAQLDKSGLPSDRFFAERPEGSVSTLKIQRTQQEDSAVYLCASSIAATYEQYFGPGTRLTVT.